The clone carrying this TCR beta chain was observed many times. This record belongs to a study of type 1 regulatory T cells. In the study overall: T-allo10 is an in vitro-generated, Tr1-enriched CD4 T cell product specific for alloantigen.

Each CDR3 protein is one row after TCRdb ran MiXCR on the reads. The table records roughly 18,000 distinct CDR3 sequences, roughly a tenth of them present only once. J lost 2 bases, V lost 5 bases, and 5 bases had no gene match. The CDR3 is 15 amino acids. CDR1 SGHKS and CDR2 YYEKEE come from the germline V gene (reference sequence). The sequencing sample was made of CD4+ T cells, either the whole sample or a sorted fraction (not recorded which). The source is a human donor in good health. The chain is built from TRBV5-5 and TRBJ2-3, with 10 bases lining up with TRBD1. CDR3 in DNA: TGTGCCAGCAGTCCCGGGACAGGGGTCACAGATACGCAGTATTTT. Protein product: CASSPGTGVTDTQYF.